The present TCR beta chain was sequenced within a study of T cells in Graves' hyperthyroidism and ophthalmopathy. The cohort's ophthalmopathy patients, a group with duration under 3 months, had a Clinical Activity Score of at least 3 and a NOSPECS grade of at least 4. PBMCs were collected from a roughly 10 ml volume of fresh peripheral blood. TCR beta CDR3 sequences were amplified from RNA transcripts. A first-round RT-PCR of the TCR CDR3 used the HTBI primer set. TCRdb ran MiXCR on the multiplex PCR reads and lists one entry per CDR3 protein. The table shows a few hundred thousand distinct CDR3 sequences, with 17% occurring only once. V dropped 2 bases and J dropped 4 bases, with 7 bases sitting between them. There are 13 residues in the CDR3. The germline CDR1 and CDR2 sequences are KGHDR and SFDVKD. This clonotype appeared many times.

What was sequenced was blood. The TCR was taken from a woman between 18 and 30 years old with Graves' ophthalmopathy. The chain has TRBV24-1 and TRBJ1-2; the D gene is possibly TRBD1 (5 bases). The CDR3 sequence: CATSDSDIYGYTF. In DNA, the CDR3 is TGTGCCACCAGTGATTCGGACATCTATGGCTACACCTTC.